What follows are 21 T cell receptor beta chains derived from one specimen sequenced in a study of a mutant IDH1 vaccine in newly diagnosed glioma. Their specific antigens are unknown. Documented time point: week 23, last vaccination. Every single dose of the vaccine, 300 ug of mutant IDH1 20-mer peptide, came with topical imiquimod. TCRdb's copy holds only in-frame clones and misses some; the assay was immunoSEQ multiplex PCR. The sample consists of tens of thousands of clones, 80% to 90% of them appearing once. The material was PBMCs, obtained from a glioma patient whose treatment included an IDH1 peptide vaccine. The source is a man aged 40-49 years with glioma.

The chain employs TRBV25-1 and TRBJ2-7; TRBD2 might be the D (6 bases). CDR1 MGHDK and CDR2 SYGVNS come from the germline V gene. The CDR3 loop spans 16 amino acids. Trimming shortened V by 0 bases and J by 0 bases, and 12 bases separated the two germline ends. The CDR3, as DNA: TGTGCCAGCAGTGAATATGGCGGGGCCCGCTCCTACGAGCAGTACTTC. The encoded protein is CASSEYGGARSYEQYF.

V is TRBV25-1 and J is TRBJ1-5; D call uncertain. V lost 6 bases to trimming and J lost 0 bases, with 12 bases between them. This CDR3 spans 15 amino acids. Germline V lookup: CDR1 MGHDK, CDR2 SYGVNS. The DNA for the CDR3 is TGTGCCAGCAGACCATCTGGCAGTAGCAATCAGCCCCAGCATTTT. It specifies CASRPSGSSNQPQHF.

CDR3 region: CASSETGTYNSPLHF. The CDR3 DNA is TGTGCCAGCAGCGAAACAGGGACCTATAATTCACCCCTCCACTTT. The rearrangement joins TRBV6-5 to TRBJ1-6; possible D gene TRBD1, 6 bases. Germline V gives CDR1 MNHEY, CDR2 SVGAGI. The V end was cut by 6 bases, the J end by 2 bases, with 11 bases between. The CDR3 consists of 15 residues.

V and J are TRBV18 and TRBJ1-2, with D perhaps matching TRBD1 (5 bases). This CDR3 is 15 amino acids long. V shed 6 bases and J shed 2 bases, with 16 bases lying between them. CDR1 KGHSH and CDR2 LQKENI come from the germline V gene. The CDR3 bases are TGTGCCAGCTCCCCCTCCGACGGGACCAACTATGGCTACACCTTC. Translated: CASSPSDGTNYGYTF.

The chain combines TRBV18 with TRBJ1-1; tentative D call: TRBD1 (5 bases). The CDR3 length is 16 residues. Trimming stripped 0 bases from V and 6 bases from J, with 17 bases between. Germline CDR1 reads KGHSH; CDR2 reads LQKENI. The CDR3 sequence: CASSPPIGGTDAEAFF. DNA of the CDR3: TGTGCCAGCTCACCACCCATCGGAGGGACGGATGCTGAAGCTTTCTTT. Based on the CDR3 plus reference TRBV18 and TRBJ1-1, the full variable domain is NAGVMQNPRHLVRRRGQEARLRCSPMKGHSHVYWYRQLPEEGLKFMVYLQKENIIDESGMPKERFSAEFPKEGPSILRIQQVVRGDSAAYFCASSPPIGGTDAEAFFGQGTRLTVV.

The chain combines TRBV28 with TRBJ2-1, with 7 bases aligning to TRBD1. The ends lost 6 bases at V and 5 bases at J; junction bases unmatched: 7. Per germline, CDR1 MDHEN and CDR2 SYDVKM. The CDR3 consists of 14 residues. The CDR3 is CASRTGVLNNEQFF. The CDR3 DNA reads TGTGCCAGCAGAACAGGGGTACTTAACAATGAGCAGTTCTTC.

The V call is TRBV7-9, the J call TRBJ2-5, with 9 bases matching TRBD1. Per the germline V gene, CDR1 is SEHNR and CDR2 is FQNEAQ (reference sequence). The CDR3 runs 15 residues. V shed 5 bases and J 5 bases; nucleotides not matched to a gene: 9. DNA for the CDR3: TGTGCCAGCAGCACCCGGGACAGGGCGTCGGAGACCCAGTACTTC. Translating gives CASSTRDRASETQYF.

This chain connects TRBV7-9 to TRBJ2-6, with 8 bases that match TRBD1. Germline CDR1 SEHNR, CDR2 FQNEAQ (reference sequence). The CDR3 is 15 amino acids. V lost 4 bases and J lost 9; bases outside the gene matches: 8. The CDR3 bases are TGTGCCAGCAGCTCGATGACAGGGGTAAGCAACGTCCTGACTTTC. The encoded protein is CASSSMTGVSNVLTF.

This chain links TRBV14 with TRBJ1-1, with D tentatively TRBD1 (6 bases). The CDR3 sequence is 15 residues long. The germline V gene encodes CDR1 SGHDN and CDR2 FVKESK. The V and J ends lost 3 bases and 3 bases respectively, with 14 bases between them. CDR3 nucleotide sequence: TGTGCCAGCAGCCACCCCCTGAGGGGGGACACTGAAGCTTTCTTT. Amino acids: CASSHPLRGDTEAFF.

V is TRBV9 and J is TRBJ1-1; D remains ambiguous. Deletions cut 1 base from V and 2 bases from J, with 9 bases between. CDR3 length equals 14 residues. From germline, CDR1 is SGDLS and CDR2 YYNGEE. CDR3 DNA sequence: TGTGCCAGCAGCGTACAGATATCCAACACTGAAGCTTTCTTT. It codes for CASSVQISNTEAFF. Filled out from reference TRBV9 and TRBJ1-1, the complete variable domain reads DSGVTQTPKHLITATGQRVTLRCSPRSGDLSVYWYQQSLDQGLQFLIQYYNGEERAKGNILERFSAQQFPDLHSELNLSSLELGDSALYFCASSVQISNTEAFFGQGTRLTVV.

Here the CDR3 reads CASSQEPYMNTEAFF. The CDR3 nucleotides read TGTGCCAGCAGCCAAGAGCCTTACATGAACACTGAAGCTTTCTTT. V usage is TRBV14 and J usage is TRBJ1-1, with D hard to call. The V gene's germline CDR1 is SGHDN and CDR2 FVKESK. This CDR3 spans 15 amino acids. Trimming stripped 0 bases from V and 0 bases from J, with 8 bases between.

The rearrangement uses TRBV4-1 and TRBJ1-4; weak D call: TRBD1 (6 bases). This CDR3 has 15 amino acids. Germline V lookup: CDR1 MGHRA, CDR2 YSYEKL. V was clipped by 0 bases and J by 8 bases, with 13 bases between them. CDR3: CASSQDRGLGEKLFF. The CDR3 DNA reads TGCGCCAGCAGCCAAGATCGGGGGCTGGGGGAAAAACTGTTTTTT.

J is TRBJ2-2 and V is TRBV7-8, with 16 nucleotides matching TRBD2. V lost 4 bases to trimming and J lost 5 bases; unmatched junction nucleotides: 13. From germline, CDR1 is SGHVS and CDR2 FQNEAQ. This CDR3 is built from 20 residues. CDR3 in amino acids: CASSYPGTSGRAKSTGELFF. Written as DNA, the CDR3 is TGTGCCAGCAGCTACCCCGGGACTAGCGGGAGGGCTAAGAGTACCGGGGAGCTGTTTTTT.

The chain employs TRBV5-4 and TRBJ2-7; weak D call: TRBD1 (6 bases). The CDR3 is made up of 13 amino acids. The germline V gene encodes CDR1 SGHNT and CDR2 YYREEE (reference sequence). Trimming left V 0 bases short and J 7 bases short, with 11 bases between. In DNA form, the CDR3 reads TGTGCCAGCAGCTTGGCAGGGGTCGGGGAGCAGTACTTC. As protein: CASSLAGVGEQYF. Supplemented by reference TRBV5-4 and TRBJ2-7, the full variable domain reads ETGVTQSPTHLIKTRGQQVTLRCSSQSGHNTVSWYQQALGQGPQFIFQYYREEENGRGNFPPRFSGLQFPNYSSELNVNALELDDSALYLCASSLAGVGEQYFGPGTRLTVT.

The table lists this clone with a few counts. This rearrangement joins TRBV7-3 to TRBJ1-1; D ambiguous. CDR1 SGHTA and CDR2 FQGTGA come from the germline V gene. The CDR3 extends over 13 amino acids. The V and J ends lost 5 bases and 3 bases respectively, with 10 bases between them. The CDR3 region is CASSHAGDTEAFF. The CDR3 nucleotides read TGTGCCAGCAGCCACGCGGGTGACACTGAAGCTTTCTTT.

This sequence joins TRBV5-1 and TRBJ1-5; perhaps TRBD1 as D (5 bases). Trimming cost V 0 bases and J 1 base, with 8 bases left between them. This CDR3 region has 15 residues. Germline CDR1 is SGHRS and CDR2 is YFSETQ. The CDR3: CASSLGGDSNQPQHF. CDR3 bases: TGCGCCAGCAGCTTGGGAGGGGACAGCAATCAGCCCCAGCATTTT. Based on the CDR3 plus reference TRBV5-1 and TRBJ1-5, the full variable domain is KAGVTQTPRYLIKTRGQQVTLSCSPISGHRSVSWYQQTPGQGLQFLFEYFSETQRNKGNFPGRFSGRQFSNSRSEMNVSTLELGDSALYLCASSLGGDSNQPQHFGDGTRLSIL.

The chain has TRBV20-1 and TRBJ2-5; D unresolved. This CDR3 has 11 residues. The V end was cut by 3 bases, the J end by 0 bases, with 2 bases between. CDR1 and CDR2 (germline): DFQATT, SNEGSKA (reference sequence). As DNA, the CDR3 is TGCAGTGCTAGGAACCAAGAGACCCAGTACTTC. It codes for CSARNQETQYF.

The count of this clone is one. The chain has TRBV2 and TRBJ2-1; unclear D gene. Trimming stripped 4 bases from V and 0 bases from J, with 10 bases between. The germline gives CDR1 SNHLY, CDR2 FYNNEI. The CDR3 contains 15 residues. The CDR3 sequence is CASSGTGSSYNEQFF. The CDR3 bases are TGTGCCAGCAGTGGTACGGGCTCCTCCTACAATGAGCAGTTCTTC.

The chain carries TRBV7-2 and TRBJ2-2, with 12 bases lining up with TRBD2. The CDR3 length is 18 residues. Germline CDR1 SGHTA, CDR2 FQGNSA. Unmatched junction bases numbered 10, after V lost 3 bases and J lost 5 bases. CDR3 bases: TGTGCCAGCAGCTTTCTAGCGGGAGGGCCGATAGGGACCGGGGAGCTGTTTTTT. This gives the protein CASSFLAGGPIGTGELFF.

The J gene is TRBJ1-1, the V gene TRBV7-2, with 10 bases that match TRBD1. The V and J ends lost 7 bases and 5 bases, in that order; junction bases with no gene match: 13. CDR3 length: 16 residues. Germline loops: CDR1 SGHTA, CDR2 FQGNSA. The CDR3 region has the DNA TGTGCCAGCACCCTGGGGGGACAGGGGCAGGGGACTGAAGCTTTCTTT. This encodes CASTLGGQGQGTEAFF.

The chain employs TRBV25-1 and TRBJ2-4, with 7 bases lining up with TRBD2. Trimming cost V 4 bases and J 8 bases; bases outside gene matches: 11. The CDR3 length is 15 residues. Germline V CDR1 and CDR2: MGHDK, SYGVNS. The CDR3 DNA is TGTGCCAGCAGTGGATCCACCTCGGGGGGAGACATTCAGTACTTC. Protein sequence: CASSGSTSGGDIQYF.